A single sample is the source of the 30 T cell receptor beta chains below, sequenced in a study of cytomegalovirus exposure and HLA in healthy donors. Produced via immunoSEQ multiplex PCR; TCRdb's table is partial and in-frame only. The table records approximately 120,000 clones, 85% to 90% of them present only once. The specimen was PBMCs. These receptors originate from a woman aged 18-35 years in good health and CMV-seronegative.

The chain employs TRBV7-6 and TRBJ2-2; D possibly corresponds to TRBD1 (5 bases). Per germline, CDR1 SGHVS and CDR2 FNYEAQ. The CDR3 contains 16 residues. V was pared by 1 base and J by 9 bases, with 18 bases between. The CDR3 region is CASSLVPIGAVRELFF. CDR3 DNA: TGTGCCAGCAGCTTAGTCCCAATTGGGGCGGTTAGGGAGCTGTTTTTT.

The chain uses TRBV2 and TRBJ1-1, with 11 positions matching TRBD1. V was clipped by 5 bases and J by 0 bases; unmatched bases: 11. This CDR3 has 18 residues. Germline loops: CDR1 SNHLY, CDR2 FYNNEI. The CDR3 DNA is TGTGCCAGCAGTTATCCCAGGACAGGGGGCCCCTTGAACACTGAAGCTTTCTTT. It codes for CASSYPRTGGPLNTEAFF.

V usage is TRBV7-3 and J usage is TRBJ2-2; TRBD1 matches at 8 bases. The length of the CDR3 is 14 residues. Per the germline V gene, CDR1 is SGHTA and CDR2 is FQGTGA. V shed 3 bases, J shed 3 bases, and the junction held 0 bases outside the gene matches. This CDR3 reads CASSLDRDTGELFF. The CDR3 coding sequence is TGTGCCAGCAGCTTGGACAGGGACACCGGGGAGCTGTTTTTT.

The chain's CDR3 is CAISGTGIKVYEQYF. Here the CDR3 DNA reads TGTGCCATCAGCGGTACCGGGATAAAAGTCTACGAGCAGTACTTC. J is TRBJ2-7 and V is TRBV10-3; TRBD2 is a possible D gene (5 bases). This CDR3 is 15 amino acids long. The ends were cut back, 6 bases at V and 3 bases at J, with 18 bases in the middle. The germline gives CDR1 ENHRY, CDR2 SYGVKD.

The chain's CDR3 is CASTSVLYEQYF. The CDR3 region has the DNA TGTGCCAGCACCTCGGTCCTCTACGAGCAGTACTTC. This chain links TRBV6-1 with TRBJ2-7; D is ambiguous. Trimming took 7 bases from V and 3 from J, leaving 10 bases between them. The CDR3 loop spans 12 amino acids. Germline V lookup: CDR1 MNHNS, CDR2 SASEGT.

The V gene is TRBV27, the J gene TRBJ1-2, with TRBD1 identical over 7 bases. The V gene end was trimmed by 5 bases and the J gene end by 0 bases; junction bases not matched to a gene: 9. This CDR3 contains 16 residues. CDR1 is MNHEY, CDR2 SMNVEV, per germline (reference sequence). This chain's CDR3 is CASSQGERLANYGYTF. CDR3 bases: TGTGCCAGCAGTCAGGGGGAAAGGTTGGCTAACTATGGCTACACCTTC.

This CDR3 is CASGLPSGGAVEQFF. CDR3 nucleotides: TGTGCTAGTGGTTTGCCTAGCGGGGGGGCCGTTGAGCAGTTCTTC. The rearrangement links TRBV12-5 to TRBJ2-1, with TRBD2 matching 12 bases. The CDR3 has 15 amino acids. Germline CDR1 reads LGHNT; CDR2 reads FRNRAP. Trimming at V came to 2 bases and at J to 9 bases, leaving 5 bases not matched to a gene.

The V gene is TRBV2, the J gene TRBJ1-1; unclear D gene. V was cut by 8 bases and J by 4 bases, with 11 bases left in between. Germline V gene data show CDR1 as SNHLY and CDR2 as FYNNEI. CDR3 size: 12 residues. Here the CDR3 DNA reads TGTGCCAGCCGAGGGCCGGGCACTGAAGCTTTCTTT. Amino acids: CASRGPGTEAFF.

This sequence joins TRBV5-3 and TRBJ2-3, with D unresolved. TRBV5-3 is classed as an ORF, of uncertain function. The V end lost 1 base, the J end lost 1 base, and 10 bases lay between the germline ends. The CDR3 loop spans 15 amino acids. This chain's CDR3 is CARSLRQVCTDTQYF. The CDR3 DNA is TGTGCCAGAAGCTTGCGGCAGGTTTGCACAGATACGCAGTATTTT.

The J gene is TRBJ2-3, the V gene TRBV7-9; no clear D gene. Germline-derived CDR1 and CDR2 are SEHNR and FQNEAQ (reference sequence). The CDR3 has 12 amino acids. V was pared by 4 bases and J by 9 bases, with 11 bases between. In DNA form, the CDR3 reads TGTGCCAGCAGCTCCCTCGAACGGACGCAGTATTTT. Amino acid sequence: CASSSLERTQYF.

The rearrangement joins TRBV25-1 to TRBJ2-1; the D gene is possibly TRBD2 (6 bases). The V gene's germline CDR1 is MGHDK and CDR2 SYGVNS. V lost 4 bases and J lost 0, with 7 bases in between. The CDR3 runs to 14 residues. In DNA, the CDR3 is TGTGCCAGCAGTGGACTAGGCTCCTACAATGAGCAGTTCTTC. This sequence encodes CASSGLGSYNEQFF. Full variable domain (missing parts from reference TRBV25-1 and TRBJ2-1): EADIYQTPRYLVIGTGKKITLECSQTMGHDKMYWYQQDPGMELHLIHYSYGVNSTEKGDLSSESTVSRIRTEHFPLTLESARPSHTSQYLCASSGLGSYNEQFFGPGTRLTVL.

The CDR3 nucleotides read TGTGCCAGCAGTTTAGGAGGGTTTGGGGCTTTCTTT. Its translation: CASSLGGFGAFF. The chain recombines TRBV28 with TRBJ1-1; D is uncertain. Germline CDR1 reads MDHEN; CDR2 reads SYDVKM. Trimming cost V 2 bases and J 11 bases, with 12 bases left between them. The CDR3 spans 12 residues.

The chain employs TRBV9 and TRBJ2-3; no definite D call. The V end was cut by 0 bases, the J end by 3 bases, with 11 bases between. The CDR3 sequence is 15 residues long. Germline loops: CDR1 SGDLS, CDR2 YYNGEE. In DNA, the CDR3 is TGTGCCAGCAGCGTAGGGGTGACTCGTACAGATACGCAGTATTTT. Its translation is CASSVGVTRTDTQYF.

This clone was seen a handful of times. V is TRBV5-1 and J is TRBJ1-6; the D is unclear. Germline-derived CDR1 and CDR2 are SGHRS and YFSETQ. This CDR3 region has 16 residues. Trimming took 0 bases from V and 1 from J, leaving 8 bases between them. This CDR3 is CASSLGSASYNSPLHF. The CDR3 DNA reads as TGCGCCAGCAGCTTGGGTTCAGCGTCCTATAATTCACCCCTCCACTTT.

This clone was detected a few times. The chain links TRBV27 to TRBJ2-7; the D gene is possibly TRBD1 (5 bases). Germline assignment: CDR1 MNHEY and CDR2 SMNVEV (reference sequence). Deletions cut 1 base from V and 3 bases from J, with 10 bases between. This CDR3 has 14 residues. CDR3 DNA sequence: TGTGCCAGCAGTTTATTCAAGGGGCGCTACGAGCAGTACTTC. Amino acids: CASSLFKGRYEQYF.

The gene calls are TRBV5-1 and TRBJ2-1; 10 bases line up with TRBD2. The CDR3 is 15 residues long. V was clipped by 4 bases and J by 6 bases; unmatched bases: 7. The V gene's germline CDR1 is SGHRS and CDR2 YFSETQ. The CDR3 here is CASSQTSGTVNEQFF. For the CDR3, the DNA is TGCGCCAGCAGCCAAACTAGCGGGACAGTCAATGAGCAGTTCTTC.

The sample holds a few counts of this clone. V usage is TRBV4-1 and J usage is TRBJ1-6, with 8 bases matching TRBD1. With 4 bases clipped from V and 8 bases from J, the junction kept 7 bases outside the gene matches. The CDR3 runs to 15 residues. CDR1 and CDR2 from the germline V gene are MGHRA and YSYEKL. CDR3 DNA: TGCGCCAGCAGCCTAATGGACAGGGAGGATTCACCCCTCCACTTT. Amino acid sequence: CASSLMDREDSPLHF.

This chain uses TRBV4-2 with TRBJ2-1; 15 bases agree with TRBD2. The CDR3 is 19 amino acids. Germline V gene data show CDR1 as LGHNA and CDR2 as YNFKEQ. Trimming cost V 0 bases and J 7 bases; bases outside gene matches: 10. DNA of the CDR3: TGTGCCAGCAGCCAAGAGGAGGCCGTGGGGACTAGCGGGAGGAATGAGCAGTTCTTC. Translated, it gives CASSQEEAVGTSGRNEQFF.

This clone appeared a few times. The V gene is TRBV19, the J gene TRBJ1-2; D is unclear. The V gene lost 6 bases and the J gene lost 7 bases, with 12 bases spanning the gap. Germline V gene sequence: CDR1 LNHDA, CDR2 SQIVND (reference sequence). The CDR3 consists of 12 residues. The CDR3 DNA is TGTGCCAGTAGGGGAGTACGATTTGGCTACACCTTC. It codes for CASRGVRFGYTF.

This chain links TRBV4-1 with TRBJ1-1; D might be TRBD1 (6 bases). The V gene's germline CDR1 is MGHRA and CDR2 YSYEKL. Trimming cost V 6 bases and J 0 bases, with 8 bases left between them. The CDR3 extends over 13 amino acids. CDR3 coding DNA: TGCGCCAGCAGGTACAGGGTGAACACTGAAGCTTTCTTT. It encodes CASRYRVNTEAFF.

The sample holds a few counts of this clone. This chain connects TRBV29-1 to TRBJ2-1, with 10 bases aligning to TRBD1. V was pared by 5 bases and J by 8 bases, with 9 bases of the junction left unmatched. The CDR3 is 14 residues long. The germline gives CDR1 SQVTM, CDR2 ANQGSEA. CDR3 bases: TGCAGCGTTCTTGCCGGGACAGGGGCTGATGAGCAGTTCTTC. Its translation is CSVLAGTGADEQFF.

The chain uses TRBV27 and TRBJ2-1; 7 nucleotides agree with TRBD2. Germline V gives CDR1 MNHEY, CDR2 SMNVEV (reference sequence). The ends lost 6 bases at V and 4 bases at J; junction bases unmatched: 9. CDR3 size: 15 residues. The CDR3 sequence: CASSRLAAYYNEQFF. In nucleotides, the CDR3 is TGTGCCAGCAGCCGGCTAGCGGCGTATTACAATGAGCAGTTCTTC.

The chain joins TRBV7-2 to TRBJ2-3; D unclear. V was pared by 2 bases and J by 4 bases, with 22 bases between. The length of the CDR3 is 18 residues. Germline CDR1 reads SGHTA; CDR2 reads FQGNSA. CDR3 bases: TGTGCCAGCAGCTTATCATTCGAGGCCGCATTTCCCCCAGATACGCAGTATTTT. The encoded protein is CASSLSFEAAFPPDTQYF.

V usage is TRBV19 and J usage is TRBJ2-7; maybe TRBD1 (5 bases). This CDR3 has 11 residues. V was shortened by 8 bases and J by 10 bases, with 15 bases between the two germline ends. Germline CDR1 LNHDA, CDR2 SQIVND (reference sequence). The chain's CDR3 is CASSSAQVQYF. The CDR3 DNA follows: TGTGCCAGTTCGTCCGCACAGGTCCAGTACTTC.

The chain couples TRBV4-1 to TRBJ1-5; no definite D call. Germline CDR1 and CDR2: MGHRA and YSYEKL. The V and J ends lost 5 bases and 2 bases respectively, with 10 bases between them. This CDR3 region has 14 residues. The CDR3 nucleotides read TGCGCCAGCAGCGGCCGAATTGGCAATCAGCCCCAGCATTTT. Amino acid sequence: CASSGRIGNQPQHF.

The chain links TRBV5-1 to TRBJ2-5; perhaps TRBD2 as D (6 bases). Trimming removed 2 bases at V and 0 bases at J, with 11 bases between. The CDR3 totals 15 residues. Germline V CDR1 and CDR2: SGHRS, YFSETQ. The CDR3 loop reads CASSFGTDYQETQYF. The CDR3, as DNA: TGCGCCAGCAGCTTTGGGACTGACTACCAAGAGACCCAGTACTTC. Based on the CDR3 plus reference TRBV5-1 and TRBJ2-5, the full variable domain is KAGVTQTPRYLIKTRGQQVTLSCSPISGHRSVSWYQQTPGQGLQFLFEYFSETQRNKGNFPGRFSGRQFSNSRSEMNVSTLELGDSALYLCASSFGTDYQETQYFGPGTRLLVL.

This chain uses TRBV2 with TRBJ1-1, with TRBD1 matching over 7 bases. The ends lost 5 bases at V and 8 bases at J; junction bases unmatched: 8. Germline V CDR1 and CDR2: SNHLY, FYNNEI. CDR3 size: 13 residues. DNA of the CDR3: TGTGCCAGCAGTCAGGACAGGAGTTCCGAAGCTTTCTTT. Translated, it gives CASSQDRSSEAFF.

This chain connects TRBV7-6 to TRBJ1-1; TRBD1 matches 10 bases. Germline V lookup: CDR1 SGHVS, CDR2 FNYEAQ. The V and J ends lost 5 bases and 7 bases, in that order; junction bases with no gene match: 19. The CDR3 contains 18 residues. For the CDR3, the DNA is TGTGCCAGCAGCACCCGACAGGTACTAGGGACAGGGGTTGATGAAGCTTTCTTT. It yields the protein CASSTRQVLGTGVDEAFF.

The chain has TRBV25-1 and TRBJ2-2, with D uncertain. Germline loops: CDR1 MGHDK, CDR2 SYGVNS. The CDR3 runs to 13 residues. Between the trimmed V and J ends, which lost 2 bases and 5 bases, there was a span of 6 bases. The CDR3 DNA sequence: TGTGCCAGCAGTGAAATCCCGACCGGGGAGCTGTTTTTT. Amino acids: CASSEIPTGELFF.

This chain connects TRBV6-6 to TRBJ2-7, with 8 bases identical to TRBD2. The germline CDR1 and CDR2 sequences are MNHNY and SVGAGI (reference sequence). Trimming took 5 bases from V and 4 from J; bases not matched to a gene: 7. The CDR3 is made up of 14 amino acids. CDR3 nucleotides: TGTGCCAGCAGTCCGGGGGGGGGAGGTTACGAGCAGTACTTC. It specifies CASSPGGGGYEQYF.